The source of this T cell receptor beta chain is a study of blood T cell repertoires in COVID-19. The data were produced by immunoSEQ multiplex PCR, yet TCRdb's version contains in-frame clones alone and is incomplete. The data hold about 99,000 clones, with about 80% observed a single time. The ends were cut back, 2 bases at V and 5 bases at J, with 6 bases in the middle. The CDR3 has 12 residues. Germline V gene sequence: CDR1 SGHNT, CDR2 YENEEA. V is TRBV11-3 and J is TRBJ2-5; D not resolved. The source of this sequence is a woman older than 75 with active or convalescent COVID-19. Sequenced material: peripheral blood. The CDR3 spells CASSLNSETQYF. Written as DNA, the CDR3 is TGTGCCAGCAGCTTAAACTCGGAGACCCAGTACTTC.